The entry that follows covers one T cell receptor beta chain sequence. What it binds is unknown. This sample was taken from a study of graft-versus-host responses after intestinal transplantation. This table comes from immunoSEQ multiplex PCR, and its TCRdb copy is limited to in-frame clones, with some not included. The repertoire consists of tens of thousands of clones, with 91% occurring once and the leading ten covering approximately 0.096%. The V gene end was trimmed by 1 base and the J gene end by 2 bases; junction bases not matched to a gene: 5. CDR1 is LNHDA, CDR2 SQIVND, per germline (reference sequence). The CDR3 loop spans 17 amino acids. General study results and limits: The authors found GvH clones in recipient marrow, some appearing first in ileum or blood.

J is TRBJ2-6 and V is TRBV19, with 7 positions matching TRBD1. The input for sequencing was unstimulated CD4+ T cells sorted from spleen or lymph node cells, taken before intestinal transplant. This clonotype was obtained from a human donor who received an intestinal transplant. CDR3 protein: CASSIVQGGAGANVLTF. CDR3 DNA sequence: TGTGCCAGTAGTATAGTTCAAGGGGGCGCTGGGGCCAACGTCCTGACTTTC.